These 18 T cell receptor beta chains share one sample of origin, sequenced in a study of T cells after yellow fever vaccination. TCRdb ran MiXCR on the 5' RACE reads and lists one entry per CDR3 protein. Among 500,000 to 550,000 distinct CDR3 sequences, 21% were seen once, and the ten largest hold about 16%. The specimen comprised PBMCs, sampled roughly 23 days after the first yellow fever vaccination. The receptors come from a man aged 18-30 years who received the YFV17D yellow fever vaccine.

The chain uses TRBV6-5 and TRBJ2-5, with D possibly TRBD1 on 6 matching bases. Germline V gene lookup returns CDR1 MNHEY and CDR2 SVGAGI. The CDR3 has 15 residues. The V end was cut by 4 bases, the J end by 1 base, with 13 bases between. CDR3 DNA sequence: TGTGCCAGCAGTTTCGGACAGTTACCCCAAGAGACCCAGTACTTC. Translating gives CASSFGQLPQETQYF.

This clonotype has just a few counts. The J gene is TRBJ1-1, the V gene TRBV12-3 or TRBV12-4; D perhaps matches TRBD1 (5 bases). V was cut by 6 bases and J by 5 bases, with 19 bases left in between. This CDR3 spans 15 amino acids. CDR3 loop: CASRVSTGEGTEAFF. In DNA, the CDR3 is TGTGCCAGCAGAGTGTCCACAGGTGAAGGAACTGAAGCTTTCTTT.

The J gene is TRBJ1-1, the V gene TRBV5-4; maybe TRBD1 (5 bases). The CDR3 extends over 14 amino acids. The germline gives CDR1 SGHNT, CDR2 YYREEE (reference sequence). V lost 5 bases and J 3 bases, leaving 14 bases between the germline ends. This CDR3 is CASSPRGRYTEAFF. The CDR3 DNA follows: TGTGCCAGCAGTCCTAGGGGACGATACACTGAAGCTTTCTTT.

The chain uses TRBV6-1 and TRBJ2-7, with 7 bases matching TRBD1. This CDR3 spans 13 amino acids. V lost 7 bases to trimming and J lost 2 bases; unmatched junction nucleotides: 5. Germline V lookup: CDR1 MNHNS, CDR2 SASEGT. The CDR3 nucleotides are TGTGCCAGCACGAGGGGGCCCCCCTACGAGCAGTACTTC. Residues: CASTRGPPYEQYF.

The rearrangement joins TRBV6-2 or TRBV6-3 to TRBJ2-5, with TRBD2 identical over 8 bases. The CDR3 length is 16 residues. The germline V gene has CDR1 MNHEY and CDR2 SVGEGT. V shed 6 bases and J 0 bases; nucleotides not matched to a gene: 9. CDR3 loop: CASSPIAGSYQETQYF. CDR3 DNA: TGTGCCAGCAGCCCTATAGCGGGGAGCTACCAAGAGACCCAGTACTTC.

For the CDR3, the DNA is TGTGCCAGCAGCTCGAGCGGGGGATATGAGCAGTTCTTC. The encoded protein is CASSSSGGYEQFF. The chain is built from TRBV7-3 and TRBJ2-1; 8 positions agree with TRBD2. This CDR3 has 13 residues. V shed 4 bases and J 8 bases; nucleotides not matched to a gene: 4. Germline CDR1 reads SGHTA; CDR2 reads FQGTGA.

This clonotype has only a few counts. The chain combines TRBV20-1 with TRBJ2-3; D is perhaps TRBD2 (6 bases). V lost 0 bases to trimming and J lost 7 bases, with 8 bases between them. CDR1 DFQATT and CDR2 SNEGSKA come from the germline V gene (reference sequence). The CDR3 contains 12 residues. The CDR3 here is CSAREGRYTQYF. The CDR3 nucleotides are TGCAGTGCTAGAGAAGGGAGGTATACGCAGTATTTT.

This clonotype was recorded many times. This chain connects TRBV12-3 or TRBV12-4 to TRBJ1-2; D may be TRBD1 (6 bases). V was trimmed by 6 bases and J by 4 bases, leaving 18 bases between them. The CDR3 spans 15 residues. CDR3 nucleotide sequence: TGTGCCAGCAGCCGCCAGAGGGGGGCGGGCTATGGCTACACCTTC. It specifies CASSRQRGAGYGYTF.

CDR3 loop: CSESGSYNEQFF. The DNA of the CDR3 is TGCAGTGAAAGTGGCTCCTACAATGAGCAGTTCTTC. This rearrangement joins TRBV20-1 to TRBJ2-1, with D hard to call. CDR1 is DFQATT, CDR2 SNEGSKA, per germline (reference sequence). V dropped 7 bases and J dropped 0 bases, with 7 bases sitting between them. The length of the CDR3 is 12 residues.

CDR3 amino acids: CASSQTGTSGGAGTDTQYF. The CDR3 coding sequence is TGCGCCAGCAGCCAGACCGGGACTAGCGGGGGGGCCGGAACAGATACGCAGTATTTT. V gene TRBV4-1 combines with J gene TRBJ2-3; TRBD2 aligns across 16 bases. Germline assignment: CDR1 MGHRA and CDR2 YSYEKL. Germline trimming cut 3 bases from V and 3 bases from J; bases unmatched to any gene: 9. This CDR3 has 19 amino acids.

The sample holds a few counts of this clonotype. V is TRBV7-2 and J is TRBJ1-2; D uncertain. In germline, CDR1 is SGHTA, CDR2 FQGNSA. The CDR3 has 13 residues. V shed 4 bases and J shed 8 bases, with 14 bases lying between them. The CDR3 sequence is CASSSNGSKGYTF. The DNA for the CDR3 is TGTGCCAGCAGCTCTAACGGGAGCAAGGGCTACACCTTC.

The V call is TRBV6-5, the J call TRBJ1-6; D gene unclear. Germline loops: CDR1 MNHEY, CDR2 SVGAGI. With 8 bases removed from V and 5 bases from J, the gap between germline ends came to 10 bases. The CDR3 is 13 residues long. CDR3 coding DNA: TGTGCCAGCCATGACCTTAATAATTCACCCCTCCACTTT. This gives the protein CASHDLNNSPLHF.

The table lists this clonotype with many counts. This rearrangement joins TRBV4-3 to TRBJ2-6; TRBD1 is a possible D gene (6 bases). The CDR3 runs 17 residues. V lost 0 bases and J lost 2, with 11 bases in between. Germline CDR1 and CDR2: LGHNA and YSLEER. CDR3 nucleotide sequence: TGCGCCAGCAGCCAAGAAACCCAGGGGACTGGGGCCAACGTCCTGACTTTC. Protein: CASSQETQGTGANVLTF.

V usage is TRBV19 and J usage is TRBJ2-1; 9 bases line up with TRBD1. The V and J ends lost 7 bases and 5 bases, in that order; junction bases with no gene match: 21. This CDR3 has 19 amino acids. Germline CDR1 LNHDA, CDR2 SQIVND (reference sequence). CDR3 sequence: CASKDRSKIRDRDHNEQFF. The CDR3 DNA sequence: TGTGCCAGTAAAGATAGATCCAAAATCCGGGACAGGGATCACAATGAGCAGTTCTTC. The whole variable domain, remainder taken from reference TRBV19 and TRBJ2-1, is DGGITQSPKYLFRKEGQNVTLSCEQNLNHDAMYWYRQDPGQGLRLIYYSQIVNDFQKGDIAEGYSVSREKKESFPLTVTSAQKNPTAFYLCASKDRSKIRDRDHNEQFFGPGTRLTVL.

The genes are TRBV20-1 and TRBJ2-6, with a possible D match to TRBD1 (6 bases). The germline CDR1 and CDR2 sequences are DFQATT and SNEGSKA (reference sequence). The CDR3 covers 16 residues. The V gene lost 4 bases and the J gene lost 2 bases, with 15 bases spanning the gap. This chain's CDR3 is CSAIGQGSPGANVLTF. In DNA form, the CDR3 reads TGCAGTGCTATAGGTCAGGGGAGTCCTGGGGCCAACGTCCTGACTTTC.

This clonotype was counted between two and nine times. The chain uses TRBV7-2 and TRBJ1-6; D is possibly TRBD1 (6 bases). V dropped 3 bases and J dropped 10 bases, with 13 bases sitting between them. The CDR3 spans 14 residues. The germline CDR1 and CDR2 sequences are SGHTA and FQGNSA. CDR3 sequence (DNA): TGTGCCAGCAGCTTGGTAGGGGGAGAATCACCCCTCCACTTT. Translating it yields CASSLVGGESPLHF.

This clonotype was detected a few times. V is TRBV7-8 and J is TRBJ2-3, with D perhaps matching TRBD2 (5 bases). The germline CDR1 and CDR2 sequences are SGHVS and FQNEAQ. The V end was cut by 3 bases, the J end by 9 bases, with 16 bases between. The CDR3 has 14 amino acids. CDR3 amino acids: CASSFSEDPVTQYF. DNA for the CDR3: TGTGCCAGCAGCTTCTCGGAGGACCCGGTGACGCAGTATTTT.

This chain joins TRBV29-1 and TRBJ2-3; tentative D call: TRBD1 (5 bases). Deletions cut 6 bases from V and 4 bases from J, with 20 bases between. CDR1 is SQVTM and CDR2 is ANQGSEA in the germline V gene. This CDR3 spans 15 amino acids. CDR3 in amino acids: CSVQFVQGGADTQYF. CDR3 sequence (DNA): TGCAGCGTCCAATTTGTCCAGGGTGGGGCAGATACGCAGTATTTT.